The sequence of this T cell receptor beta chain was determined in a study of regulatory T cells in long-lasting Graves disease. The wider study: Newly diagnosed Graves' patients had taken antithyroid drugs under 3 months.

Building of the TCR beta libraries involved iRepertoire HTBI primers and Arm-PCR of CDR3 regions. Each CDR3 protein gets one entry after TCRdb re-called the multiplex PCR reads with MiXCR. The table lists roughly 400,000 distinct CDR3 sequences, approximately 16% of them singletons. This clonotype has a single count. This sequence may be a read error, since a much larger clone differs from it by one base. The sample's time point: newly diagnosed GD, antithyroid drugs for less than 3 months. The TCR library was made from RNA that had been extracted from PBMCs in TRIzol. V lost 1 base and J 2 bases, leaving 10 bases between the germline ends. CDR3 length equals 15 residues. The data were also submitted as part of a second study, on T cells in Graves' hyperthyroidism and ophthalmopathy.

The material sequenced was peripheral blood mononuclear cells (PBMCs), taken at new diagnosis, from a patient treated with antithyroid drugs. This sequence originates from a woman in her forties with Graves disease. The chain links TRBV12-3 or TRBV12-4 to TRBJ2-3; possibly TRBD1 or TRBD2 for D (6 bases each). CDR3 loop: CASSLGRGHTDTQYF. The CDR3 nucleotides are TGTGCCAGCAGTTTAGGGCGGGGACACACAGATACGCAGTATTTT.